This note documents a single T cell receptor (beta chain) sequence. Its antigen is currently unknown. CDR1 and CDR2 (germline): MRHNA, SNTAGT. The trim removed 6 bases at V and 7 bases at J, leaving 9 bases unmatched. CDR3 length: 14 residues. Second doses that came at about 4 or about 12 weeks were put together. The assay was immunoSEQ multiplex PCR, and TCRdb's table has in-frame clones only and misses some. Of around 100,000 clones in the sample, approximately 90% were seen once. The data are from a study of T cell responses to AZD1222 COVID-19 vaccine. Notes on the study in general: The donors showed a predominance of white British ancestry and of females, with possible underestimation of clonal diversity. An increase in Spike-specific TCR breadth and depth was observed after two AZD1222 doses.

This chain links TRBV6-4 with TRBJ1-2, with TRBD1 matching 9 bases. The sample consisted of peripheral blood, taken 28 days after the second AZD1222 dose. This clonotype originated in an adult who received the AZD1222 COVID-19 vaccine. The CDR3: CASSGTGYSGGYTF. DNA for the CDR3: TGTGCCAGCAGCGGGACAGGGTACTCGGGTGGCTACACCTTC.